This T cell receptor beta chain is from a study of regulatory T cells in long-lasting Graves disease. Whole-study results and caveats: For persistent Graves' patients, TCR diversity was lower than for newly diagnosed ones.

In its sample, this clonotype was seen a few times. Its matching antigen is unknown. Libraries of TCR beta came from iRepertoire HTBI primers plus Arm-PCR of CDR3 regions. Via MiXCR, TCRdb re-called the multiplex PCR reads, giving one row per CDR3 protein. The sample contains 390,000 or so distinct CDR3 sequences, around 23% of which appear only once. The time point is: persistent/refractory GD, antithyroid drugs over 5 years with positive TRAb. Following extraction of RNA from PBMCs, that RNA was used to make the TCR library. Investigators report Graves' disease was diagnosed under American Thyroid Association guidelines. The origin of this receptor is a woman aged 40 to 50 with Graves disease. The sample in question was peripheral blood mononuclear cells (PBMCs), obtained when the disease was refractory, from a patient treated with antithyroid drugs.

The CDR3 here is CAWSVAGAYEQYF. In DNA, the CDR3 is TGTGCCTGGAGTGTAGCGGGAGCCTACGAGCAGTACTTC. The J gene is TRBJ2-7, the V gene TRBV30; 8 bases align to TRBD2. The CDR3 has 13 amino acids. Losses at the gene ends were 0 bases for V and 2 bases for J; bases not matched to a gene: 0. In germline, CDR1 is GTSNPN, CDR2 SVGIG (reference sequence).